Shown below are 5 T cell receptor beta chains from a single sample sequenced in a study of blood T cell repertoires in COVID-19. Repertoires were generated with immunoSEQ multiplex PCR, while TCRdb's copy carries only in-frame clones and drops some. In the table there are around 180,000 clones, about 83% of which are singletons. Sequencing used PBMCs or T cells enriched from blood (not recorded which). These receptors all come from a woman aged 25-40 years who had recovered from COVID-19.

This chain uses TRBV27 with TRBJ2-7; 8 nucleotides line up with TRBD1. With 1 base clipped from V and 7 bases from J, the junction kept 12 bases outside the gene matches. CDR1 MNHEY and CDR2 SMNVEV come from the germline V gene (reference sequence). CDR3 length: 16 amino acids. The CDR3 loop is CASSLWTGQSYEEQYF. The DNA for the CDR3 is TGTGCCAGCAGTTTATGGACAGGGCAATCTTACGAGGAGCAGTACTTC.

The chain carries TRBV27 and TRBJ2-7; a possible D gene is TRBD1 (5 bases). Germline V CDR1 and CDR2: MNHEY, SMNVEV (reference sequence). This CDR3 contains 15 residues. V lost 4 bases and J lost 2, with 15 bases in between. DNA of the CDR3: TGTGCCAGCAGTTCACGACAGCAGGGTACCTACGAGCAGTACTTC. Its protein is CASSSRQQGTYEQYF.

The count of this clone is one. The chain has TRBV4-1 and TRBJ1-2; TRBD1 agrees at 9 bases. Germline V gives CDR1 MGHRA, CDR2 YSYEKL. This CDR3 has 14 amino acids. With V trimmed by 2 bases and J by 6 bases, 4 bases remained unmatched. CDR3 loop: CASSQTGDRDGYTF. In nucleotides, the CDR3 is TGCGCCAGCAGCCAAACCGGGGACAGGGATGGCTACACCTTC.

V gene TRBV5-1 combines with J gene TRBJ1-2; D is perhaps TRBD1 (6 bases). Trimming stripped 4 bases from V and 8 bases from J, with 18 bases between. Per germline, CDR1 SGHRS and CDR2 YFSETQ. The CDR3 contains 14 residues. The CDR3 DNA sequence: TGCGCCAGCAGCGAGGGATTCACAGGGTTCGGCTACACCTTC. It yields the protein CASSEGFTGFGYTF.

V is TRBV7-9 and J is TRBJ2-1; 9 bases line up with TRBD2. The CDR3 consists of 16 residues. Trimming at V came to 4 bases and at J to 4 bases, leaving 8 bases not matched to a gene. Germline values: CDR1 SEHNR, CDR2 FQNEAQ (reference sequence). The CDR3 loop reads CASSYLGTSRYNEQFF. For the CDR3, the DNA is TGTGCCAGCAGCTACCTTGGGACTAGCAGGTACAATGAGCAGTTCTTC.